This is a list of T cell receptor beta chains from one sample in a study of blood T cell repertoires in COVID-19. The repertoire was sequenced with immunoSEQ multiplex PCR; TCRdb's copy has only in-frame clones and lacks some. The sample carries about 210,000 clones, about 88% recorded once. Sequencing used peripheral blood. The receptor set was obtained from a man aged 35 to 55 with acute or convalescent COVID-19. Each CDR3 is given with its conserved first and last residue. The D gene is left open where the match is weak.

J gene | V gene | D gene | CDR3 protein | CDR3 DNA
TRBJ1-5 | TRBV19 | TRBD1 | CASSWTGYSNQPQHF | TGTGCCAGTAGCTGGACAGGTTATAGCAATCAGCCCCAGCATTTT
TRBJ2-1 | TRBV7-9 | - | CASSPFKGYNEQFF | TGTGCCAGCAGCCCCTTCAAGGGGTACAATGAGCAGTTCTTC
TRBJ2-1 | TRBV5-6 | - | CASSLRFLGVSEQFF | TGTGCCAGCAGCTTGAGGTTCCTAGGGGTAAGCGAGCAGTTCTTC
TRBJ2-2 | TRBV12-3/TRBV12-4 | - | CASSHGAGELFF | TGTGCCAGCTCCCACGGGGCCGGGGAGCTGTTTTTT
TRBJ1-2 | TRBV19 | TRBD1 | CASTVQGIGGYTF | TGTGCCAGTACCGTACAGGGGATCGGGGGCTACACCTTC
TRBJ2-7 | TRBV6-5 | TRBD1 | CASSYSFGDSSYEQYF | TGTGCCAGCAGTTACTCGTTCGGGGACAGCTCCTACGAGCAGTACTTC
TRBJ1-5 | TRBV19 | - | CATGRGLNQPQHF | TGTGCCACAGGTCGGGGTCTCAATCAGCCCCAGCATTTT
TRBJ2-1 | TRBV5-5 | - | CASSFDPGNEQFF | TGTGCCAGCAGCTTTGATCCGGGGAATGAGCAGTTCTTC
TRBJ2-7 | TRBV7-9 | - | CASSLPEAGNDEQYF | TGTGCCAGCAGCTTACCGGAGGCAGGTAACGACGAGCAGTACTTC
TRBJ2-1 | TRBV19 | - | CASSTGYNEQFF | TGTGCCAGTAGTACGGGGTACAATGAGCAGTTCTTC
TRBJ1-5 | TRBV7-8 | - | CASSLAVAGGNQPQHF | TGTGCCAGCAGCTTAGCGGTCGCAGGGGGCAATCAGCCCCAGCATTTT
TRBJ1-2 | TRBV19 | TRBD1 | CASSLQGTGGYGYTF | TGTGCCAGTAGTCTTCAAGGGACAGGGGGCTATGGCTACACCTTC
TRBJ1-1 | TRBV7-3 | - | CASSPTMTGLEAFF | TGTGCCAGCAGCCCAACGATGACAGGACTTGAAGCTTTCTTT
TRBJ2-1 | TRBV2 | - | CASRGPDNRSSYNEQFF | TGTGCCAGCAGAGGACCGGACAACAGGAGCTCCTACAATGAGCAGTTCTTC
TRBJ2-1 | TRBV9 | TRBD2 | CASSPLGGRGNNEQFF | TGTGCCAGCAGCCCTTTGGGCGGGAGAGGAAACAATGAGCAGTTCTTC
TRBJ2-2 | TRBV3-1/TRBV3-2 | TRBD2 | CASSELAGANTGELFF | TGTGCCAGCAGCGAACTAGCGGGGGCGAACACCGGGGAGCTGTTTTTT